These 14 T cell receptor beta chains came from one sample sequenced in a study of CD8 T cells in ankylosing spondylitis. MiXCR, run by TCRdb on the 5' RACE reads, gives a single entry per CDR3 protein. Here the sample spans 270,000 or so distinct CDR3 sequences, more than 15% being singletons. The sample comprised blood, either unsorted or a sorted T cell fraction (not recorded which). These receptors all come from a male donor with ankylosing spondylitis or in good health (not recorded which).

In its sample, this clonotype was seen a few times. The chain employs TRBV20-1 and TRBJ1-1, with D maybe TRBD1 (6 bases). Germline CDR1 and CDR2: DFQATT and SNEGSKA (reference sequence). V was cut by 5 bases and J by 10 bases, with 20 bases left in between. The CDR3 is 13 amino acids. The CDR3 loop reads CSAPFGQPGGAFF. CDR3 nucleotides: TGCAGTGCTCCATTTGGACAGCCGGGGGGAGCTTTCTTT.

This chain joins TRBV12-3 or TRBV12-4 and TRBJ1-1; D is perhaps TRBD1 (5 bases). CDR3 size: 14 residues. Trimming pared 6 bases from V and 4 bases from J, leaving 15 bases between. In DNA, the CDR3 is TGTGCCAGCAGCAAACAGGTGGAGGTCACTGAAGCTTTCTTT. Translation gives CASSKQVEVTEAFF.

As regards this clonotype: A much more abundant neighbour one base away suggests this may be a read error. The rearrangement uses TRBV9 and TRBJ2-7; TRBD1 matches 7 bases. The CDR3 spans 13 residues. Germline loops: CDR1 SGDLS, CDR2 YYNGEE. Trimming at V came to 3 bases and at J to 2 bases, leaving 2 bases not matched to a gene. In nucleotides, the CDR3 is TGTGCCAGCAGCGCCGGGACAGCCTACGAGCAGTACTTC. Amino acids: CASSAGTAYEQYF.

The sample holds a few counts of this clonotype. The CDR3 protein is CASSGGIPEQYF. CDR3 coding DNA: TGCGCCAGCAGCGGGGGGATTCCCGAGCAGTACTTC. The rearrangement uses TRBV5-1 and TRBJ2-7, with TRBD2 as a possible D gene (6 bases). The V gene's germline CDR1 is SGHRS and CDR2 YFSETQ. The CDR3 extends over 12 amino acids. The germline V and J ends were trimmed by 4 bases and 6 bases, with 11 bases remaining between them.

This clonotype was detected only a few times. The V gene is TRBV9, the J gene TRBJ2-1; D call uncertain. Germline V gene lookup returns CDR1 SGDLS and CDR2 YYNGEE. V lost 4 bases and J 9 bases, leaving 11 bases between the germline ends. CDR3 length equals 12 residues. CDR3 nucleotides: TGTGCCAGCAGCCCCCCGTTTGGTGAGCAGTTCTTC. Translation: CASSPPFGEQFF.

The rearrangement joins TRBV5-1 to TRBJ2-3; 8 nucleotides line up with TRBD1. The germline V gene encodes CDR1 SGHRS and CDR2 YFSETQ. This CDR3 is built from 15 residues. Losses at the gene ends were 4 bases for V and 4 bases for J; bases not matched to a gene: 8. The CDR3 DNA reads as TGCGCCAGCAGCAAACGACAGGGGCGCGCAGATACGCAGTATTTT. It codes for CASSKRQGRADTQYF.

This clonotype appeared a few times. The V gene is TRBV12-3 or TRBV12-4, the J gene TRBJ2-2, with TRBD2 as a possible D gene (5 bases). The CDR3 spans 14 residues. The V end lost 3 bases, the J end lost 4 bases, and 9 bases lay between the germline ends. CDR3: CASSFPGSTGELFF. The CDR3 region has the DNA TGTGCCAGCAGTTTCCCGGGATCCACCGGGGAGCTGTTTTTT.

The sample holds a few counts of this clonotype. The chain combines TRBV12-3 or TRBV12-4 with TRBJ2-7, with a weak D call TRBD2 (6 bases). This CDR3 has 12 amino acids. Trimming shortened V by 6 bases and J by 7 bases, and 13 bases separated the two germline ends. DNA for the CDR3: TGTGCCAGCAGCCACGGGACTGAGGAGCAGTACTTC. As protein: CASSHGTEEQYF.

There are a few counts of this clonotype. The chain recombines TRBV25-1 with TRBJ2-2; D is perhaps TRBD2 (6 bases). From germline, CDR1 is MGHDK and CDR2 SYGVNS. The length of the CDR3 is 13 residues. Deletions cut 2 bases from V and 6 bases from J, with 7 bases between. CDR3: CASSEGGAGELFF. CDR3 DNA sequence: TGTGCCAGCAGTGAAGGAGGGGCCGGGGAGCTGTTTTTT.

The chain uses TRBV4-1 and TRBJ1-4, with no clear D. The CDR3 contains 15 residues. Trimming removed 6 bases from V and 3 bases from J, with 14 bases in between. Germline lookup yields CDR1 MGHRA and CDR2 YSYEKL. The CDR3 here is CASSRVESSNEKLFF. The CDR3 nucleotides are TGCGCCAGCAGTCGGGTGGAGAGCTCTAATGAAAAACTGTTTTTT.

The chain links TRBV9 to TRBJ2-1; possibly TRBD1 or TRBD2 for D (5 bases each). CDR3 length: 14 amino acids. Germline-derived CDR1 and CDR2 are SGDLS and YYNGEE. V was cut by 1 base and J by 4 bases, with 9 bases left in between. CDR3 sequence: CASSVWGTYNEQFF. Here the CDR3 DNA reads TGTGCCAGCAGCGTATGGGGGACGTACAATGAGCAGTTCTTC.

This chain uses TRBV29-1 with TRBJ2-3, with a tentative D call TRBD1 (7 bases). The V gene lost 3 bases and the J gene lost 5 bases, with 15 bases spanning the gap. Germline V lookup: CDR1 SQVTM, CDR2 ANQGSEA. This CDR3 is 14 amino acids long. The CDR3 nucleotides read TGCAGCGTTGAGGTAGGAGGGGGCGAAGATACGCAGTATTTT. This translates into CSVEVGGGEDTQYF.

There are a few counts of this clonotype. CDR3 loop: CASSQPLGDPGDEQFF. CDR3 DNA sequence: TGTGCCAGCAGCCAACCCTTGGGAGATCCTGGGGATGAGCAGTTCTTC. The chain couples TRBV4-2 to TRBJ2-1, with D maybe TRBD2 (5 bases). The germline V gene encodes CDR1 LGHNA and CDR2 YNFKEQ. Deletions cut 2 bases from V and 8 bases from J, with 19 bases between. The CDR3 runs 16 residues.

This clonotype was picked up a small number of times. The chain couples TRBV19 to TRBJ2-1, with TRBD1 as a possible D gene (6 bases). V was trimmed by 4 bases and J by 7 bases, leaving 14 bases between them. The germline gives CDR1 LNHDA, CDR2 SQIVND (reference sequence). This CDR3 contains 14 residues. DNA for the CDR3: TGTGCCAGTAGTAGCCTCCAGGGGATGAATGAGCAGTTCTTC. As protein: CASSSLQGMNEQFF.